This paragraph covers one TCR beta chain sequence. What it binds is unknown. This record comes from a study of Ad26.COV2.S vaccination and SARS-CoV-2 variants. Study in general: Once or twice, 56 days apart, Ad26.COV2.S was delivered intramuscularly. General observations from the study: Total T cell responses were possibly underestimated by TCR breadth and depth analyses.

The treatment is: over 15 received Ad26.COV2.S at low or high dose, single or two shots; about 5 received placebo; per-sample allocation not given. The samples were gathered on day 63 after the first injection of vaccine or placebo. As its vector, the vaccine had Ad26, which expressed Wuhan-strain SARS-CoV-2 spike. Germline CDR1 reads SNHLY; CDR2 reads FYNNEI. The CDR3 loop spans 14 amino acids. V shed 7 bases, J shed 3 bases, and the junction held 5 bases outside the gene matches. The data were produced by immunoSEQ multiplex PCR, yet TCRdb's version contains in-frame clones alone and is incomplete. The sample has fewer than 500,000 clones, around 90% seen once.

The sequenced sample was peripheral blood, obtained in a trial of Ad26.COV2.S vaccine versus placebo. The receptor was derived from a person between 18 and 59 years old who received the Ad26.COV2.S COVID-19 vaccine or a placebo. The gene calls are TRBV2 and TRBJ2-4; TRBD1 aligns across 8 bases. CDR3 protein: CASTRGRDKNIQYF. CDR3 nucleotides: TGTGCCAGCACCAGGGGGCGAGACAAAAACATTCAGTACTTC.